This section outlines one T cell receptor (beta chain) sequence together with its context. Its antigen is currently unknown. This sample is part of a study of cytomegalovirus exposure and HLA in healthy donors. Overall study results and limits: Later, an analysis found that common viral pathogens appeared to be linked with several of the most significant clusters. It was assumed in the presence/absence analyses that sequencing depth was roughly uniform across donors.

Trimming at V came to 9 bases and at J to 5 bases, leaving 9 bases not matched to a gene. The germline gives CDR1 LNHDA, CDR2 SQIVND (reference sequence). CDR3 length: 14 amino acids. A multiplex PCR was run with 60 Vbeta primers and 13 Jbeta primers. Method: immunoSEQ multiplex PCR; TCRdb's copy keeps in-frame clones and lacks some. In the table there are some 180,000 clones, around 86% of which are singletons. The genes are TRBV19 and TRBJ2-2; TRBD1 aligns across 7 bases. The sequencing sample was made of PBMCs. The TCR was taken from a male donor in good health and CMV-seronegative. In DNA, the CDR3 is TGTGCCAGCAGGGGGAGTTGGGATACCGGGGAGCTGTTTTTT. As protein: CASRGSWDTGELFF.